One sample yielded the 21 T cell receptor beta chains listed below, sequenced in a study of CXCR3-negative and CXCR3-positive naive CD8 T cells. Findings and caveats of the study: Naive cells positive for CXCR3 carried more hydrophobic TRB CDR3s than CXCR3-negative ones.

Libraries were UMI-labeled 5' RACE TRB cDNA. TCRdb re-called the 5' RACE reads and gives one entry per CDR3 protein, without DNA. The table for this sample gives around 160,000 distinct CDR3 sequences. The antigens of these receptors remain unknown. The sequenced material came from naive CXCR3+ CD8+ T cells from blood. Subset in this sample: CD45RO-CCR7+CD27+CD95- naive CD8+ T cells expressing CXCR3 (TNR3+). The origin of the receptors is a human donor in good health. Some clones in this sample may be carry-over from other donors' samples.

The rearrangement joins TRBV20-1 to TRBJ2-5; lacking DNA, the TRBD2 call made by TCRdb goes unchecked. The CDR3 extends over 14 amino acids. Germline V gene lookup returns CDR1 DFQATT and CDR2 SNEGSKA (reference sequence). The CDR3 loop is CSDRPSGSGETQYF.

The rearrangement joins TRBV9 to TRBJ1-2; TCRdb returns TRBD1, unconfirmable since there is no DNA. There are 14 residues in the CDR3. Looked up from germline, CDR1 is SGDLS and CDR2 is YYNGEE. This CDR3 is CASSRQGANYGYTF. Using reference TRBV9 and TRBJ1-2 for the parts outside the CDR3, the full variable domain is DSGVTQTPKHLITATGQRVTLRCSPRSGDLSVYWYQQSLDQGLQFLIQYYNGEERAKGNILERFSAQQFPDLHSELNLSSLELGDSALYFCASSRQGANYGYTFGSGTRLTVV.

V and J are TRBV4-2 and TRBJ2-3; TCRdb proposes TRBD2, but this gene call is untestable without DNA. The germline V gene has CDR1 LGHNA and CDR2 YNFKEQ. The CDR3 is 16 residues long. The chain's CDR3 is CASSIRLADMTDTQYF.

The chain's CDR3 is CASSSSGTDGYTF. The chain employs TRBV7-6 and TRBJ1-2; absent DNA, TCRdb's TRBD1 call cannot be checked. The CDR3 has 13 residues. CDR1 is SGHVS, CDR2 FNYEAQ, per germline.

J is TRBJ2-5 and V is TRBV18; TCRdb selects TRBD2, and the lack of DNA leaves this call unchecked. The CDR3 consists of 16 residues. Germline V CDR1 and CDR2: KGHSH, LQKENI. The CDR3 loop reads CASSPDDPRRQETQYF.

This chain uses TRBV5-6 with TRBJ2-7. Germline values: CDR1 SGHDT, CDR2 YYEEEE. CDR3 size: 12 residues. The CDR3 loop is CASSSDGYEQYF. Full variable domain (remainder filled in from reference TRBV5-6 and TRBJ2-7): DAGVTQSPTHLIKTRGQQVTLRCSPKSGHDTVSWYQQALGQGPQFIFQYYEEEERQRGNFPDRFSGHQFPNYSSELNVNALLLGDSALYLCASSSDGYEQYFGPGTRLTVT.

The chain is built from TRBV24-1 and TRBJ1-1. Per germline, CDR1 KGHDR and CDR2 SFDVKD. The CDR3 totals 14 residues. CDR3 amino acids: CATSDWGEGTEAFF.

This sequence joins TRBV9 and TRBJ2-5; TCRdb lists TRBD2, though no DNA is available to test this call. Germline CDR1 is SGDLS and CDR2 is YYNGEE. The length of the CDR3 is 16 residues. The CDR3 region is CASSVDEGTLGETQYF.

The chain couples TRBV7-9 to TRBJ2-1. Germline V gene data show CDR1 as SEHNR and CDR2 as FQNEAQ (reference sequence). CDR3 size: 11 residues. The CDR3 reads CASQTSDEQFF. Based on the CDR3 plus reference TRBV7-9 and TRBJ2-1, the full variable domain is DTGVSQNPRHKITKRGQNVTFRCDPISEHNRLYWYRQTLGQGPEFLTYFQNEAQLEKSRLLSDRFSAERPKGSFSTLEIQRTEQGDSAMYLCASQTSDEQFFGPGTRLTVL.

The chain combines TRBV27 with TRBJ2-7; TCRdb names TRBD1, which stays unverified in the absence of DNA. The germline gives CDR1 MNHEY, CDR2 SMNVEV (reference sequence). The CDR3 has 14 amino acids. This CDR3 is CASSFGGTGNEQYF.

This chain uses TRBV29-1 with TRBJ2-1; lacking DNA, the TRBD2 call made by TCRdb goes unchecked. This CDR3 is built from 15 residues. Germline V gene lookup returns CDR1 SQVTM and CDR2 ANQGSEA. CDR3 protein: CSVEDGTSGGLLQFF.

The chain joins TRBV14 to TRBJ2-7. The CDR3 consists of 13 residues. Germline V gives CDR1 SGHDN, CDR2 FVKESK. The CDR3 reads CASSQAVSYEQYF. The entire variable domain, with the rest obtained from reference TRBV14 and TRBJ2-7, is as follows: EAGVTQFPSHSVIEKGQTVTLRCDPISGHDNLYWYRRVMGKEIKFLLHFVKESKQDESGMPNNRFLAERTGGTYSTLKVQPAELEDSGVYFCASSQAVSYEQYFGPGTRLTVT.

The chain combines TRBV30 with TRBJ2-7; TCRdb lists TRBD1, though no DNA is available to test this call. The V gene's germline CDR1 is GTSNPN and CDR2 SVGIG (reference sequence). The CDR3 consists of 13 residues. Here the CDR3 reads CAWSGGTSNEQYF.

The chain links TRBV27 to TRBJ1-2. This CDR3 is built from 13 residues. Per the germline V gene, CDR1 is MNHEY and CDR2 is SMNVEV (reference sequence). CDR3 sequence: CASSLRGSYGYTF.

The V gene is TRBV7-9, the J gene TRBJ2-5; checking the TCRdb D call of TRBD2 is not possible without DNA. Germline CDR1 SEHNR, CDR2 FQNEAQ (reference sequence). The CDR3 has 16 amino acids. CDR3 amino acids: CASSLRTSGDQETQYF.

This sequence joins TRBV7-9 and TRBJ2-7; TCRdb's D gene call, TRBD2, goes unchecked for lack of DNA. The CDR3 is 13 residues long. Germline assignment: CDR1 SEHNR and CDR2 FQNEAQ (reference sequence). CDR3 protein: CASAVGGRYEQYF.

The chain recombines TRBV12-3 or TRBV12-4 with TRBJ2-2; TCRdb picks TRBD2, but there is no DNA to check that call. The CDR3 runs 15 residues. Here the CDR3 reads CASSSLAGDTGELFF.

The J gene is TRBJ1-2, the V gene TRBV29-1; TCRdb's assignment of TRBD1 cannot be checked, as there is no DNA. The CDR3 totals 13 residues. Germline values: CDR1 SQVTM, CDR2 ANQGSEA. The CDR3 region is CSVDRQGNYGYTF.

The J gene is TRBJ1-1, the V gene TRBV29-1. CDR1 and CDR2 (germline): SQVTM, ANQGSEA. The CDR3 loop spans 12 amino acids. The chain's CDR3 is CSVRPSNTEAFF.

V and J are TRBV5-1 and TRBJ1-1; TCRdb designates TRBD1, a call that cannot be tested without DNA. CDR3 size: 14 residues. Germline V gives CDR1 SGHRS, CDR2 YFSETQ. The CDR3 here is CASSPGQVERGAFF.

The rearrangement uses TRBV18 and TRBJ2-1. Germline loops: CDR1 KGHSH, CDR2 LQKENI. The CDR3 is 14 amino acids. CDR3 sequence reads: CASSPPGPYNEQFF.